One and the same sample provided the 11 T cell receptor beta chains below, sequenced in a study of blood T cell repertoires in COVID-19. Produced via immunoSEQ multiplex PCR; TCRdb's table is partial and in-frame only. The sample lists about 120,000 clones, approximately 80% occurring once. Sequencing was done on a sample of peripheral blood. These receptor sequences come from a man between 40 and 49 years old with active or convalescent COVID-19.

V is TRBV11-3 and J is TRBJ1-1; D not certain. V was shortened by 3 bases and J by 6 bases, with 11 bases between the two germline ends. Germline CDR1 and CDR2: SGHNT and YENEEA. CDR3 size: 13 residues. The CDR3 DNA sequence: TGTGCCAGCAGCTTCAATGGCGGCGCTGAAGCTTTCTTT. It specifies CASSFNGGAEAFF.

V and J are TRBV11-2 and TRBJ2-1; TRBD2 is a possible D gene (6 bases). Trimming took 4 bases from V and 9 from J, leaving 19 bases between them. The CDR3 is 15 amino acids. Germline CDR1 SGHAT, CDR2 FQNNGV. Here the CDR3 DNA reads TGTGCCAGCAGCTCTTTTGGGACTCCCGAAGCTGAGCAGTTCTTC. The encoded protein is CASSSFGTPEAEQFF.

The gene calls are TRBV2 and TRBJ1-4; maybe TRBD1 (5 bases). Germline V gene data show CDR1 as SNHLY and CDR2 as FYNNEI. Trimming took 10 bases from V and 1 from J, leaving 16 bases between them. The CDR3 spans 15 residues. This CDR3 reads CAIRDSTITNEKLFF. The CDR3 bases are TGTGCCATACGGGACTCAACGATAACTAATGAAAAACTGTTTTTT.

The V call is TRBV2, the J call TRBJ2-1; D gene unclear. Deletions cut 2 bases from V and 0 bases from J, with 11 bases between. The length of the CDR3 is 16 residues. The V gene's germline CDR1 is SNHLY and CDR2 FYNNEI. The CDR3 protein is CASSERMRSSYNEQFF. In DNA, the CDR3 is TGTGCCAGCAGTGAAAGGATGCGGTCCTCCTACAATGAGCAGTTCTTC.

This chain connects TRBV7-2 to TRBJ1-2; possibly TRBD1 for D (5 bases). The CDR3 loop spans 14 amino acids. The germline CDR1 and CDR2 sequences are SGHTA and FQGNSA. V gave up 5 bases and J gave up 6 bases, with 16 bases separating them. The DNA for the CDR3 is TGTGCCAGCAGCAGGGACTCCCGGAGGGATGGCTACACCTTC. Its protein is CASSRDSRRDGYTF.

V gene TRBV7-9 combines with J gene TRBJ2-2, with TRBD2 matching 10 bases. The CDR3 length is 18 residues. V lost 0 bases to trimming and J lost 5 bases; unmatched junction nucleotides: 9. Germline CDR1 SEHNR, CDR2 FQNEAQ (reference sequence). The CDR3: CASSLARASGSETGELFF. CDR3 bases: TGTGCCAGCAGCTTAGCGAGGGCTAGCGGGAGCGAAACCGGGGAGCTGTTTTTT.

This chain connects TRBV2 to TRBJ2-4; perhaps TRBD2 as D (5 bases). The CDR3 runs 14 residues. Germline V gene sequence: CDR1 SNHLY, CDR2 FYNNEI. The V end was cut by 0 bases, the J end by 6 bases, with 9 bases between. For the CDR3, the DNA is TGTGCCAGCAGTGAAGCGCGGAGCGGAAACATTCAGTACTTC. Translating it yields CASSEARSGNIQYF.

This clone was recorded once. This chain links TRBV5-1 with TRBJ2-5; TRBD2 might be the D (6 bases). Trimming pared 1 base from V and 4 bases from J, leaving 8 bases between. This CDR3 comprises 13 residues. Germline V CDR1 and CDR2: SGHRS, YFSETQ. CDR3 region: CASSLRRGETQYF. For the CDR3, the DNA is TGCGCCAGCAGCTTGAGGCGGGGAGAGACCCAGTACTTC. The variable domain in full, completed from reference TRBV5-1 and TRBJ2-5, reads KAGVTQTPRYLIKTRGQQVTLSCSPISGHRSVSWYQQTPGQGLQFLFEYFSETQRNKGNFPGRFSGRQFSNSRSEMNVSTLELGDSALYLCASSLRRGETQYFGPGTRLLVL.

The table lists this clone with a few counts. This chain connects TRBV7-9 to TRBJ1-1, with a weak D call TRBD1 (6 bases). The germline CDR1 and CDR2 sequences are SEHNR and FQNEAQ (reference sequence). Trimming left V 5 bases short and J 3 bases short, with 19 bases between. The CDR3 is made up of 16 amino acids. The CDR3 region is CASSPTGRVTDTEAFF. CDR3 nucleotide sequence: TGTGCCAGCAGCCCCACAGGGAGGGTAACGGACACTGAAGCTTTCTTT.

The chain couples TRBV7-9 to TRBJ1-2; tentatively, D is TRBD1 (5 bases). CDR3 length: 14 residues. Germline CDR1 reads SEHNR; CDR2 reads FQNEAQ (reference sequence). Trimming stripped 5 bases from V and 8 bases from J, with 18 bases between. In DNA form, the CDR3 reads TGTGCCAGCAGCCTCCCCGGGCCACAGGTGGGCTACACCTTC. Protein product: CASSLPGPQVGYTF.

The V and J genes are TRBV7-9 and TRBJ2-4; D gene unclear. This CDR3 spans 16 amino acids. The germline gives CDR1 SEHNR, CDR2 FQNEAQ (reference sequence). Trimming took off 5 bases at V and 0 bases at J, with 14 bases between the two ends. CDR3 nucleotide sequence: TGTGCCAGCAGCCCTGGCGGCGGCCTAGCCAAAAACATTCAGTACTTC. Translated: CASSPGGGLAKNIQYF.